Listed here is a single TCR beta chain. The target antigen is unknown. Profiled with immunoSEQ multiplex PCR; TCRdb holds only in-frame clones, not every one. This table has 70,000 or so clones, 90% appearing once. This record comes from a study of OX40 agonist ivuxolimab in advanced cancers. Looking at the study overall: Clinicians treated patients with ivuxolimab, an agonistic anti-OX40 (CD134) antibody. Overall study findings and caveats: Nonresponders, in some cases, also had low normalized T-cell clonal expansion. Average numbers of expanded clones were greater in CD8+ T cells than in CD4+.

The source was CD4+ or CD8+ T cells sorted from blood, collected in a trial of the OX40 agonist ivuxolimab. The sequence was collected from an adult with an advanced solid tumor such as melanoma, head and neck, liver or kidney cancer.

CDR3 DNA sequence: TGTGCCAGTAGTATACTGAATAGCGGAGGCCGGGAGACCCAGTACTTC. Encoded protein: CASSILNSGGRETQYF. This chain joins TRBV19 and TRBJ2-5; D possibly corresponds to TRBD2 (6 bases). V lost 2 bases and J 5 bases, leaving 18 bases between the germline ends. This CDR3 region has 16 residues. CDR1 and CDR2 from the germline V gene are LNHDA and SQIVND (reference sequence).